This TCR beta chain was observed in a study of CD8+CD57+ T cells in acquired aplastic anemia. Turning to the study itself: Healthy CD8+ samples averaged approximately 11 million reads. Study-wide points: Significant differences in CD8+ Simpson's diversity were not observed between patients and controls.

A remark on this clonotype: Its antigen is not identified.

The study profiled TCR beta VDJ and CDR3 using genomic DNA as template. TCRdb recomputed calls from the reads with MiXCR, one row per CDR3 protein. Of around 400,000 distinct CDR3 sequences listed, 65% to 80% are singletons. What was sequenced was sorted CD4+, CD8+, or CD8+CD57+ T cells (not recorded which) from PBMCs. This TCR was recovered from a human donor in good health, serving as a control.

CDR3 DNA: TGTGCCAGTAGTGTACTAGCCGGAAAGGAGGACGCGCAGTATTTT. Protein: CASSVLAGKEDAQYF. The V call is TRBV19, the J call TRBJ2-3; D perhaps matches TRBD2 (6 bases). Between the trimmed V and J ends, which lost 5 bases and 10 bases, there was a span of 22 bases. The V gene's germline CDR1 is LNHDA and CDR2 SQIVND (reference sequence). This CDR3 region has 15 residues.